This T cell receptor (beta chain) was captured by sequencing in a study of T-cell reconstitution after alpha-beta-depleted transplantation in children. Trimming at V came to 3 bases and at J to 10 bases, leaving 11 bases not matched to a gene. The germline V gene has CDR1 SGHTA and CDR2 FQGNSA. The CDR3 is 15 residues long. Details on this clonotype: The antigen remains undetermined.

Broader study findings: After transplant, at about two months, alpha-beta T cells were reportedly derived from several hundred expanded graft clones. Once a year had passed after transplant, T-cell counts and diversity came mostly from newly produced T cells.

Preparing the TCRbeta library involved the use of unique molecular identifiers. TCRdb reprocessed the PCR reads via MiXCR and lists one record per CDR3 protein. The sample holds fewer than 550,000 distinct CDR3 sequences, about 10% seen once. Sequencing was performed on PBMCs, mostly from graft donor cells, taken 180 days after TCRalphabeta/CD19-depleted stem cell transplant. This receptor was identified in a female patient aged 2 to 10 who had a stem cell transplant for aplastic anemia, so the T cells may come from the graft donor. The chain links TRBV7-2 to TRBJ1-4; 7 nucleotides match TRBD1. In nucleotides, the CDR3 is TGTGCCAGCAGCTTCGCGACAGGGCGCATGGGAAAACTGTTTTTT. It is translated as CASSFATGRMGKLFF.